Listed here are 20 T cell receptor beta chains from one sample, sequenced in a study of blood T cell repertoires in COVID-19. Measured with immunoSEQ multiplex PCR; TCRdb has only the in-frame clones, and not every one. There are hundreds of thousands of clones in the sample; around 84% occur only once, and approximately 4% lies in the top ten. Material for sequencing was PBMCs or T cells enriched from blood (not recorded which). All receptors derive from a man aged 25-40 years with acute COVID-19.

This chain uses TRBV6-5 with TRBJ1-5; D uncertain. Trimming removed 5 bases from V and 4 bases from J, with 15 bases in between. This CDR3 is built from 15 residues. Germline assignment: CDR1 MNHEY and CDR2 SVGAGI. CDR3: CASSPVAGGNQPQHF. CDR3 nucleotide sequence: TGTGCCAGCAGTCCTGTGGCAGGCGGGAATCAGCCCCAGCATTTT.

The V and J genes are TRBV27 and TRBJ2-1; TRBD2 matches at 10 bases. The V and J ends lost 5 bases and 8 bases, in that order; junction bases with no gene match: 9. Germline-derived CDR1 and CDR2 are MNHEY and SMNVEV (reference sequence). CDR3 length: 15 amino acids. The CDR3 region has the DNA TGTGCCAGCAGTCTTGGGCTAGCGGGAGTCTATGAGCAGTTCTTC. This codes for CASSLGLAGVYEQFF.

This clone was found a few times. The rearrangement joins TRBV4-3 to TRBJ2-2; a weak D match, TRBD1 (6 bases). Trimming shortened V by 3 bases and J by 1 base, and 12 bases separated the two germline ends. CDR3 length: 16 residues. The V gene's germline CDR1 is LGHNA and CDR2 YSLEER. CDR3: CASSQPGTRNTGELFF. The DNA of the CDR3 is TGCGCCAGCAGCCAGCCCGGGACAAGGAACACCGGGGAGCTGTTTTTT.

The rearrangement uses TRBV7-9 and TRBJ2-1; D perhaps matches TRBD1 (6 bases). The CDR3 length is 14 residues. The germline V and J ends were trimmed by 0 bases and 15 bases, with 18 bases remaining between them. Germline-derived CDR1 and CDR2 are SEHNR and FQNEAQ (reference sequence). In DNA, the CDR3 is TGTGCCAGCAGCTTAGCAGAGGTCAGGGGCTCGTGGTTCTTC. Amino acids: CASSLAEVRGSWFF.

This chain uses TRBV30 with TRBJ1-3; 7 nucleotides agree with TRBD1. This CDR3 region has 15 residues. The V gene's germline CDR1 is GTSNPN and CDR2 SVGIG (reference sequence). J gave up 0 bases and V 4 bases, and 6 bases lay outside the gene matches. CDR3 protein: CAWTRQGTSGNTIYF. CDR3 sequence (DNA): TGTGCCTGGACCCGACAGGGCACCTCTGGAAACACCATATATTTT.

The V call is TRBV5-5, the J call TRBJ1-2; D is unclear. V gave up 4 bases and J gave up 6 bases, with 4 bases separating them. CDR1 and CDR2 (germline): SGHKS, YYEKEE (reference sequence). The CDR3 length is 10 residues. In DNA, the CDR3 is TGTGCCAGCAGCACAGATGGCTACACCTTC. Amino acid sequence: CASSTDGYTF.

The chain combines TRBV7-2 with TRBJ2-5; TRBD2 matches at 11 bases. The germline CDR1 and CDR2 sequences are SGHTA and FQGNSA. J was trimmed by 0 bases and V by 5 bases; bases with no gene match: 5. The CDR3 length is 16 residues. The CDR3 region has the DNA TGTGCCAGCAGCATTACTAGCGGGGGAAACCAAGAGACCCAGTACTTC. Translated: CASSITSGGNQETQYF.

The chain couples TRBV27 to TRBJ2-5, with a tentative D call TRBD2 (5 bases). CDR3 length: 15 residues. Germline V lookup: CDR1 MNHEY, CDR2 SMNVEV (reference sequence). V was shortened by 3 bases and J by 4 bases, with 15 bases between the two germline ends. Here the CDR3 reads CASSLRAAIRETQYF. The CDR3 bases are TGTGCCAGCAGTTTGCGGGCTGCGATAAGAGAGACCCAGTACTTC.

This chain uses TRBV11-2 with TRBJ2-5; 7 nucleotides align to TRBD1. Germline CDR1 and CDR2: SGHAT and FQNNGV. The CDR3 contains 14 residues. Trimming cost V 5 bases and J 5 bases; bases outside gene matches: 8. The chain's CDR3 is CASSPVGGAETQYF. CDR3 bases: TGTGCCAGCAGCCCTGTAGGGGGCGCGGAGACCCAGTACTTC. Using reference TRBV11-2 and TRBJ2-5 for the parts outside the CDR3, the full variable domain is EAGVAQSPRYKIIEKRQSVAFWCNPISGHATLYWYQQILGQGPKLLIQFQNNGVVDDSQLPKDRFSAERLKGVDSTLKIQPAKLEDSAVYLCASSPVGGAETQYFGPGTRLLVL.

This clone was counted between two and nine times. One junction end disagrees with the germline gene, perhaps due to a read error. The V call is TRBV5-1, the J call TRBJ2-2, with 7 nucleotides matching TRBD2. This CDR3 region has 16 residues. CDR1 and CDR2 from the germline V gene are SGHRS and YFSETQ. The CDR3 sequence is CASSWASGPNTGELFF. Here the CDR3 DNA reads TGTGCCAGCAGCTGGGCTAGCGGACCGAACACCGGGGAGCTGTTTTTT.

The V and J genes are TRBV24-1 and TRBJ2-2, with D hard to call. The CDR3 contains 13 residues. In germline, CDR1 is KGHDR, CDR2 SFDVKD. The V gene lost 4 bases and the J gene lost 7 bases, with 9 bases spanning the gap. The CDR3 reads CATSEWSSGELFF. CDR3 nucleotide sequence: TGTGCCACCAGTGAATGGTCCAGCGGGGAGCTGTTTTTT.

On this clone: The sample carries other DNA sequences with the same CDR3. The chain is built from TRBV20-1 and TRBJ1-2; D might be TRBD1 (5 bases). The CDR3 has 11 residues. Germline loops: CDR1 DFQATT, CDR2 SNEGSKA (reference sequence). Trimming cost V 5 bases and J 6 bases, with 10 bases left between them. This CDR3 reads CSARIGDGYTF. For the CDR3, the DNA is TGCAGTGCTCGAATAGGGGATGGCTACACCTTC.

The V and J genes are TRBV5-1 and TRBJ1-1, with D uncertain. This CDR3 is 13 amino acids long. Looked up from germline, CDR1 is SGHRS and CDR2 is YFSETQ. The germline V and J ends were trimmed by 1 base and 10 bases, with 14 bases remaining between them. The CDR3, as DNA: TGCGCCAGCAGCTTGTCCGTTGGAGTGGGAGCTTTCTTT. It is translated as CASSLSVGVGAFF.

The chain recombines TRBV5-5 with TRBJ2-3; 10 bases map to TRBD1. The ends lost 4 bases at V and 6 bases at J; junction bases unmatched: 5. The germline CDR1 and CDR2 sequences are SGHKS and YYEKEE (reference sequence). The CDR3 totals 14 residues. CDR3: CASSAGTGADTQYF. The DNA for the CDR3 is TGTGCCAGCAGCGCCGGGACAGGGGCCGATACGCAGTATTTT.

V and J are TRBV27 and TRBJ1-1, with no clear D. V dropped 6 bases and J dropped 1 base, with 9 bases sitting between them. Germline CDR1 MNHEY, CDR2 SMNVEV (reference sequence). This CDR3 has 13 amino acids. In DNA, the CDR3 is TGTGCCAGCAGACCCACTGGGAACACTGAAGCTTTCTTT. It yields the protein CASRPTGNTEAFF.

CDR3 nucleotide sequence: TGTGCCACCATACTTCACCAGGGGCTTTACGAGGGTCAGCCCCAGCATTTT. Encoded protein: CATILHQGLYEGQPQHF. The chain has TRBV28 and TRBJ1-5, with a tentative D call TRBD1 (6 bases). CDR3 length: 17 amino acids. The V and J ends lost 10 bases and 6 bases respectively, with 28 bases between them. Germline CDR1 is MDHEN and CDR2 is SYDVKM. The entire variable domain, with the rest obtained from reference TRBV28 and TRBJ1-5, is as follows: DVKVTQSSRYLVKRTGEKVFLECVQDMDHENMFWYRQDPGLGLRLIYFSYDVKMKEKGDIPEGYSVSREKKERFSLILESASTNQTSMYLCATILHQGLYEGQPQHFGDGTRLSIL.

CDR3 bases: TGTGCCAGTAGTACGGGTAGGGACAGGGAGTACAATGAGCAGTTCTTC. It yields the protein CASSTGRDREYNEQFF. The V and J genes are TRBV19 and TRBJ2-1; TRBD1 matches at 9 bases. V lost 4 bases and J lost 4; bases outside the gene matches: 8. There are 16 residues in the CDR3. CDR1 is LNHDA, CDR2 SQIVND, per germline (reference sequence).

The chain couples TRBV11-3 to TRBJ2-1; a weak D match, TRBD1 (6 bases). CDR1 and CDR2 from the germline V gene are SGHNT and YENEEA. Trimming stripped 3 bases from V and 8 bases from J, with 17 bases between. CDR3 size: 15 residues. CDR3 loop: CASSFTLLTGHEQFF. Written as DNA, the CDR3 is TGTGCCAGCAGCTTCACTCTTTTGACAGGCCATGAGCAGTTCTTC.

The V and J genes are TRBV12-3 or TRBV12-4 and TRBJ2-1; the D gene is possibly TRBD1 (5 bases). Trimming took off 5 bases at V and 10 bases at J, with 9 bases between the two ends. The CDR3 is 11 residues long. The chain's CDR3 is CASSIDREQFF. The CDR3 DNA reads TGTGCCAGCAGTATCGACAGAGAGCAGTTCTTC.

This chain uses TRBV27 with TRBJ2-6; 7 bases are shared with TRBD1. This CDR3 comprises 15 residues. CDR1 and CDR2 (germline): MNHEY, SMNVEV (reference sequence). J gave up 4 bases and V 6 bases, and 6 bases lay outside the gene matches. CDR3 bases: TGTGCCAGCAGGGGACAGTACTTAGGGGCCAACGTCCTGACTTTC. Residues: CASRGQYLGANVLTF.